This entry is about one T cell receptor (beta chain). The junction departs from the called germline gene at one end, perhaps through a read error. This sample is drawn from a study of response to subunit inactivated influenza vaccine. Using its own MiXCR run on the RT-PCR reads, TCRdb lists one record per CDR3 protein. The table has 450,000 to 500,000 distinct CDR3 sequences, approximately 11% seen once; the top ten hold around 12%. The CDR3 loop spans 13 amino acids. Germline V gene lookup returns CDR1 LNHNV and CDR2 YYDKDF (reference sequence). This chain uses TRBV15 with TRBJ2-7, with 7 nucleotides matching TRBD2. This receptor was identified in a man between 50 and 59 years old who received an inactivated influenza vaccine. Specimen: PBMCs from blood, collected about 40 days after vaccination. The chain's CDR3 is CATRWGGSCEQYF. The CDR3 DNA reads as TGTGCCACCAGGTGGGGGGGATCCTGCGAGCAGTACTTC.